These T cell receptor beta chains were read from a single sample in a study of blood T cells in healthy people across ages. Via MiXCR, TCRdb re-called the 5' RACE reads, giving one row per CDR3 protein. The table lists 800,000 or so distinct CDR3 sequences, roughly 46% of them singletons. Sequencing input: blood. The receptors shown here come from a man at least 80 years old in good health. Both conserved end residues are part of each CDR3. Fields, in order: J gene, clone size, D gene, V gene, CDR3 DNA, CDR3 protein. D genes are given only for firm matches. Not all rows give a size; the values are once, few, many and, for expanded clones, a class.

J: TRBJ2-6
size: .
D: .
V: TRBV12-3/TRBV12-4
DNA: TGTGCCAGCAGTCAAGGGACTGTTTCTGGGGCCAACGTCCTGACTTTC
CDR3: CASSQGTVSGANVLTF

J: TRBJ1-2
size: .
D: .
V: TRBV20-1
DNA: TGCAGTGCTAGAGTGCGGAGGTCCTATGGCTACACCTTC
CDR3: CSARVRRSYGYTF

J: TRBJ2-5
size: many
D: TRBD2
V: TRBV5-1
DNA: TGTGCCAGCAGCCTGACTAGCGGCCAAGAGACCCAGTACTTC
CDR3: CASSLTSGQETQYF

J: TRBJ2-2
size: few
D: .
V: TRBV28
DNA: TGTGCCAGCAGGATAAAGCGGACAGCGAACACCGGGGAGCTGTTTTTT
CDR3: CASRIKRTANTGELFF

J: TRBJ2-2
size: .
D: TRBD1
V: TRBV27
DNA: TGTGCCAGCAGTCCGGACAGGGGGCAAGGGGAGCTGTTTTTT
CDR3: CASSPDRGQGELFF

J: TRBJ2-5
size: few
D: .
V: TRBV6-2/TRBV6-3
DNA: TGTGCCAGCAGTTCCCCACGGACACCCCTTTTGGAGACCCAGTACTTC
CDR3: CASSSPRTPLLETQYF

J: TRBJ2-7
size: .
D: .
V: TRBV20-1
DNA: TGCAGTGCTAAAGCAACCCTTAGCTCCTACGAGCAGAACTTC
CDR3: CSAKATLSSYEQNF

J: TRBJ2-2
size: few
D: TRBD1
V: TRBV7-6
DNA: TGTGCCAGCAGCTCCCTGGGACAGGGTCCCGGGGAGCTGTTTTTT
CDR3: CASSSLGQGPGELFF

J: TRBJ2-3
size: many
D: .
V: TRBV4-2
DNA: TGTGCCAGCAGCCAAGAACCCGACACAGATACGCAGTATTTT
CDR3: CASSQEPDTDTQYF

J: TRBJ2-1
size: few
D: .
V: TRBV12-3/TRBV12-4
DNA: TGTGCCAGCAGTTTACGGGCCGATGAGCAGTTCTTC
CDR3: CASSLRADEQFF

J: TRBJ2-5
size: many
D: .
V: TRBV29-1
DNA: TGCAGCGTGAGGTCCTACCAAGAGACCCAGTACTTC
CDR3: CSVRSYQETQYF

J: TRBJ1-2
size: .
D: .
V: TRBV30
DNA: TGTGCCTGGAGTGTATCTTCGAGTGGAGTCCTGGGGGGCTACACCTTC
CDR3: CAWSVSSSGVLGGYTF

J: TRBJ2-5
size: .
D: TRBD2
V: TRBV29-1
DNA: TGCAGCGTTGATAGTGAAAGGACTAGCGGGTTGAATGAGCAGTACTTC
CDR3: CSVDSERTSGLNEQYF

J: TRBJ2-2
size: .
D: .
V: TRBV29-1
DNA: TGCAGCGTTGAAGAAAACACCGGGGAGCTGTTTTTT
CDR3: CSVEENTGELFF

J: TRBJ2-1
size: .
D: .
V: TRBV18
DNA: TGTGCCAGCTCACCGCCCAGCGGAGCGTCCCATGAGCAGTTCTTC
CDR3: CASSPPSGASHEQFF

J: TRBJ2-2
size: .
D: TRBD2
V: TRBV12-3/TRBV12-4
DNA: TGTGCCAGCAGTATTCCAGCGGGAAGGACCGGGGAGCTGTTTTTT
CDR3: CASSIPAGRTGELFF

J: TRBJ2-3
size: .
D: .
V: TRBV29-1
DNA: TGCAGCCACGGGCCTTTAAGCACAGATACGCAGTATTTT
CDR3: CSHGPLSTDTQYF

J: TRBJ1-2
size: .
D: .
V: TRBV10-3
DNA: TGTGCCATCAGTGAGGTACAGGGACTAGACTATGGCTACACCTTC
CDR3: CAISEVQGLDYGYTF

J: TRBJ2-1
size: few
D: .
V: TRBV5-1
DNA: TGCGCCAGCAGCCGGGGGGCAAGTAATGAGCAGTTCTTC
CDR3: CASSRGASNEQFF

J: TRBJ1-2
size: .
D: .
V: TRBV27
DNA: TGTGCCAGCAGTTTATCGCCAGCCACTAACTATGGCTACACCTTC
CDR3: CASSLSPATNYGYTF

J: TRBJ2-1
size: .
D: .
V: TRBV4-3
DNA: TGCGCCAGCAGCCGGGACCGGACAGACAATGAGCAGTTCTTC
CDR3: CASSRDRTDNEQFF

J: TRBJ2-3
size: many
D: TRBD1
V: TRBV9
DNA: TGTGCCAGCACCCGGTGGGGACAGGGAATAGATACGCAGTATTTT
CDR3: CASTRWGQGIDTQYF

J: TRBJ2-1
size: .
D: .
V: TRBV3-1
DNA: TGTGCCAGCAGCCCTCAGGTTCAGGGAATCGGCGATGAGCAGTTCTTC
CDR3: CASSPQVQGIGDEQFF

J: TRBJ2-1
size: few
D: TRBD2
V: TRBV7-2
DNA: TGTGCCAGCAGCTACCCAGCGGGAGAATACAATGAGCAGTTCTTC
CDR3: CASSYPAGEYNEQFF

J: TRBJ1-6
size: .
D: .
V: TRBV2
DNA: TGTGCCAGCAGTGAATTCAGCCAGGGATATAATTCACCCCTCCACTTT
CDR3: CASSEFSQGYNSPLHF

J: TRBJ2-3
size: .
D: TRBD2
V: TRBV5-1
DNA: TGCGCCAGCAGGGAAGGACGAGCGGGAGCAGATACGCAGTATTTT
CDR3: CASREGRAGADTQYF

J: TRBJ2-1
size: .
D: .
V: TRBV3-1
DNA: TGTGCCAGCAGCCCGACCACCGGCCATGAGCAGTTCTTC
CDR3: CASSPTTGHEQFF

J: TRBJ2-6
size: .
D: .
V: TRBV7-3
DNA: TGTGCCAGCAGCACACCCCCGGGGTTTAGCTCTGGGGCCAACGTCCTGACTTTC
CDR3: CASSTPPGFSSGANVLTF

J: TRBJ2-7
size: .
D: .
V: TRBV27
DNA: TGTGCCAGCGAAGAAGGGTCAAGCTCCTACGAGCAGTACTTC
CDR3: CASEEGSSSYEQYF

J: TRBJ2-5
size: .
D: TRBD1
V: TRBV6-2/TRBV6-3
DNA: TGTGCCAGCAGAAGACCGGGACAGCAAGAGACCCAGTACTTC
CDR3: CASRRPGQQETQYF

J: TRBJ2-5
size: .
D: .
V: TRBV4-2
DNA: TGTGTCAGCAGCCCAGGCGGGACCCAGTACTTC
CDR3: CVSSPGGTQYF

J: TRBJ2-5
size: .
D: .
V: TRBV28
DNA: TGTGCCAGCAGTTTTCCCCACCAAGAGACCCAGTACTTC
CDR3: CASSFPHQETQYF

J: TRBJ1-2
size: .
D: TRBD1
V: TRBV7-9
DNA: TGTGCCAGCAGGCCCGGGACAGCCTATGGCTACACCTTC
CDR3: CASRPGTAYGYTF

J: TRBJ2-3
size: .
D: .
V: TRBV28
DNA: TGTGCCAGCAGTCTACCGGGGGATCGGGCAGATACGCAGTATTTT
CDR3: CASSLPGDRADTQYF

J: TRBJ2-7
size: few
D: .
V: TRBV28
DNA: TGTGCCAGCAGTCCCACCGTGCGCTACGAGCAGTACTTC
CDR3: CASSPTVRYEQYF

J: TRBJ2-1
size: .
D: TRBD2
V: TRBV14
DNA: TGTGCCAGCAGCCGACGACTAGCGGGAGATCGTGAGCAGTTCTTC
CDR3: CASSRRLAGDREQFF

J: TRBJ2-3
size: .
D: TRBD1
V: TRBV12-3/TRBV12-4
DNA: TGTGCCAGTGAACGTGGGACAGGGACGACAGATACGCAGTATTTT
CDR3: CASERGTGTTDTQYF

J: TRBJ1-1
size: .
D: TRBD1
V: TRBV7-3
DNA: TGTGCCAGCAGCTCGATGACAGGGGAAGACGCTTTCTTT
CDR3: CASSSMTGEDAFF

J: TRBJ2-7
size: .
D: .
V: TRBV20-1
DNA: TGCAGTGCTAGTGCCCCCACAACCTACGAGCAGTACTTC
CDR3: CSASAPTTYEQYF

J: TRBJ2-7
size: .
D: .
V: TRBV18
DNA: TGTGCCAGCTCACCGGAGACAGTCAGCTACGAGCAGTACTTC
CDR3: CASSPETVSYEQYF

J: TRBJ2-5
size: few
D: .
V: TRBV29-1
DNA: TGCAGCGTTGTTTTAAGGGGAATGGTGGAGACCCAGTACTTC
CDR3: CSVVLRGMVETQYF

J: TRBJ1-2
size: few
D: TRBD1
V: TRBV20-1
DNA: TGCAGTGCTGGGTCAGGGGGGCTCGCCTATGGCTACACCTTC
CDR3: CSAGSGGLAYGYTF

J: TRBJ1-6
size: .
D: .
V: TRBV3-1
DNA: TGTGCCAGCAGCCAAGTCGTCGGTTCACCCCTCCACTTT
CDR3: CASSQVVGSPLHF

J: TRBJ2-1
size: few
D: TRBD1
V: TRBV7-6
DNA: TGTGCCAGCAGCCCCCGAGGGGGACAGGGGGCCTCGTATGAGCAGTTCTTC
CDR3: CASSPRGGQGASYEQFF

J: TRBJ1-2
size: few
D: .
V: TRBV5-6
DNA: TGTGCCAGCAGACGTCAGGGGAGGGACTATGGCTACACCTTC
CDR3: CASRRQGRDYGYTF

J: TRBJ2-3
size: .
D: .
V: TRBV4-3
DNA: TGCGCCAGCAGCCAAGATTATACCGGGTCAGATACGCAGTATTTT
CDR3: CASSQDYTGSDTQYF

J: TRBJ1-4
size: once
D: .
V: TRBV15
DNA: TGTGCCACCAGCAGAGATCACGGCAGGGCAAATGAAAAACTGTTTTTT
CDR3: CATSRDHGRANEKLFF

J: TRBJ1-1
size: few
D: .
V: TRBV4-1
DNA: TGCGCCAGCAGCCAAGATCGGGCAGGGGTGAACACTGAAGCTTTCTTT
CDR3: CASSQDRAGVNTEAFF

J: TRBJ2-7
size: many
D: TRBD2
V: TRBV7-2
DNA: TGTGCCAGCAGCGCCAAGACTAGCGGGAGGGCCTCTTTGTACGAGCAGTACTTC
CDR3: CASSAKTSGRASLYEQYF

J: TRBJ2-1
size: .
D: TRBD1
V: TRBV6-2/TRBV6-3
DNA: TGTGCCAGCAGAAGCGGGACAGGGGTCCACAATGAGCAGTTCTTC
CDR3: CASRSGTGVHNEQFF

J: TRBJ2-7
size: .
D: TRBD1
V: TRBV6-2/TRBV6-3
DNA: TGTGCCAGCATAACCGGGACAGAGCCCTACGAGCAGTACTTC
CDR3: CASITGTEPYEQYF

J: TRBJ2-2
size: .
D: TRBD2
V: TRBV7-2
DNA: TGTGCCAGCAGCTTATCACCTAGCGGGACCACCGGGGAGCTGTTTTTT
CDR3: CASSLSPSGTTGELFF